This passage covers 19 T cell receptor beta chains from one sample sequenced in a study of blood T cell repertoires in COVID-19. Profiling relied on immunoSEQ multiplex PCR, and the TCRdb table lists in-frame clones only, not all of them. The profile covers more than 400,000 clones, with 70% to 90% appearing a single time and roughly 3.2% taken by the ten largest. Sequencing was performed on peripheral blood. The receptors come from a human donor in a cohort sampled during active COVID-19.

This clone was seen only once. This chain links TRBV4-2 with TRBJ2-2, with 13 positions matching TRBD2. The CDR3 runs 19 residues. Germline trimming cut 1 base from V and 0 bases from J; bases unmatched to any gene: 5. Germline-derived CDR1 and CDR2 are LGHNA and YNFKEQ. The CDR3 is CASSQGSGLAGSNTGELFF. For the CDR3, the DNA is TGTGCCAGCAGCCAAGGATCGGGACTAGCGGGGTCGAACACCGGGGAGCTGTTTTTT.

V is TRBV19 and J is TRBJ1-4, with 7 bases lining up with TRBD1. V was pared by 8 bases and J by 5 bases, with 5 bases of the junction left unmatched. The CDR3 is 13 residues long. Per the germline V gene, CDR1 is LNHDA and CDR2 is SQIVND (reference sequence). The CDR3 spells CASRDRENEKLFF. DNA for the CDR3: TGTGCCAGTCGTGACAGGGAAAATGAAAAACTGTTTTTT.

A few counts support this clone. This chain uses TRBV5-1 with TRBJ1-2, with D tentatively TRBD1 (5 bases). CDR1 SGHRS and CDR2 YFSETQ come from the germline V gene. The CDR3 loop spans 14 amino acids. The V end was cut by 7 bases, the J end by 4 bases, with 17 bases between. This CDR3 reads CASSSGGLGYGYTF. DNA for the CDR3: TGCGCCAGCTCCAGCGGGGGTTTGGGCTATGGCTACACCTTC.

The rearrangement links TRBV19 to TRBJ2-5, with TRBD1 identical over 11 bases. The CDR3 covers 13 residues. Trimming at V came to 11 bases and at J to 2 bases, leaving 4 bases not matched to a gene. Germline CDR1 and CDR2: LNHDA and SQIVND (reference sequence). The CDR3 here is CAARDRGQETQYF. CDR3 nucleotide sequence: TGTGCCGCCCGGGACAGGGGGCAAGAGACCCAGTACTTC.

The rearrangement uses TRBV28 and TRBJ2-4; 7 bases match TRBD2. Trimming at V came to 5 bases and at J to 3 bases, leaving 7 bases not matched to a gene. CDR1 MDHEN and CDR2 SYDVKM come from the germline V gene. The CDR3 loop spans 15 amino acids. The CDR3: CASSPAGGSKNIQYF. CDR3 DNA sequence: TGTGCCAGCAGTCCGGCGGGCGGGAGCAAAAACATTCAGTACTTC.

V and J are TRBV5-8 and TRBJ1-2; 10 bases match TRBD1. CDR1 and CDR2 from the germline V gene are SGHTS and YDEGEE. J gave up 8 bases and V 7 bases, and 14 bases lay outside the gene matches. The CDR3 runs to 15 residues. Written as DNA, the CDR3 is TGTGCCAGCCCACTGCGGGACAGGGGAAGGGAGGGCTACACCTTC. Its protein product is CASPLRDRGREGYTF.

This chain joins TRBV10-3 and TRBJ2-1; 11 nucleotides agree with TRBD1. This CDR3 has 16 residues. J lost 7 bases, V lost 3 bases, and 8 bases had no gene match. CDR1 and CDR2 from the germline V gene are ENHRY and SYGVKD. The CDR3 DNA sequence: TGTGCCATCAGTGAAGGAGGGACAGGGGGACTTAATGAGCAGTTCTTC. Amino acid sequence: CAISEGGTGGLNEQFF.

This sequence joins TRBV5-1 and TRBJ2-5, with 9 bases identical to TRBD2. With V trimmed by 2 bases and J by 5 bases, 10 bases remained unmatched. Germline loops: CDR1 SGHRS, CDR2 YFSETQ. This CDR3 has 16 residues. CDR3 bases: TGCGCCAGCAGCTTTCGAACGGCGGGAGGGACGGAGACCCAGTACTTC. It is translated as CASSFRTAGGTETQYF.

This chain joins TRBV19 and TRBJ1-1; TRBD1 aligns across 7 bases. Unmatched junction bases numbered 5, after V lost 0 bases and J lost 4 bases. This CDR3 is 15 amino acids long. From germline, CDR1 is LNHDA and CDR2 SQIVND (reference sequence). The CDR3 reads CASSIEQGRGTEAFF. The CDR3 coding sequence is TGTGCCAGTAGTATAGAACAGGGGAGAGGCACTGAAGCTTTCTTT.

V usage is TRBV5-6 and J usage is TRBJ1-5, with 8 bases matching TRBD1. The CDR3 has 16 residues. From germline, CDR1 is SGHDT and CDR2 YYEEEE. The ends lost 3 bases at V and 0 bases at J; junction bases unmatched: 5. The CDR3 DNA reads TGTGCCAGCAGCTCGACAGGGGCTTATAGCAATCAGCCCCAGCATTTT. It encodes CASSSTGAYSNQPQHF.

The chain uses TRBV4-3 and TRBJ2-2, with TRBD2 identical over 8 bases. Germline V gene data show CDR1 as LGHNA and CDR2 as YSLEER. This CDR3 spans 14 amino acids. The junction had 3 bases not matched to a gene; V was cut back by 6 bases and J by 3 bases. CDR3 bases: TGCGCCAGCAGGCCGGGACTAGACACCGGGGAGCTGTTTTTT. This sequence encodes CASRPGLDTGELFF.

The chain has TRBV9 and TRBJ1-1; weak D call: TRBD1 (5 bases). V gave up 0 bases and J gave up 6 bases, with 6 bases separating them. In germline, CDR1 is SGDLS, CDR2 YYNGEE. CDR3 size: 12 residues. The CDR3 nucleotides read TGTGCCAGCAGCGTAGGGGGGGCTGAAGCTTTCTTT. As protein: CASSVGGAEAFF.

The CDR3 DNA is TGCGCCAGCAGCTTCAGCGGACTCTTCACAGATACGCAGTATTTT. This translates into CASSFSGLFTDTQYF. The V call is TRBV5-1, the J call TRBJ2-3; a weak D match, TRBD2 (5 bases). The V gene lost 2 bases and the J gene lost 2 bases, with 12 bases spanning the gap. There are 15 residues in the CDR3. Germline V gives CDR1 SGHRS, CDR2 YFSETQ.

This chain uses TRBV7-8 with TRBJ2-1, with TRBD1 as a possible D gene (6 bases). The CDR3 is 14 residues long. Trimming removed 7 bases from V and 7 bases from J, with 17 bases in between. The germline gives CDR1 SGHVS, CDR2 FQNEAQ. The CDR3 DNA follows: TGTGCCAGCATCAAACAGGGTTCACGTAATGAGCAGTTCTTC. Amino acid sequence: CASIKQGSRNEQFF. Using reference TRBV7-8 and TRBJ2-1 for the parts outside the CDR3, the full variable domain is GAGVSQSPRYKVAKRGQDVALRCDPISGHVSLFWYQQALGQGPEFLTYFQNEAQLDKSGLPSDRFFAERPEGSVSTLKIQRTQQEDSAVYLCASIKQGSRNEQFFGPGTRLTVL.

The chain recombines TRBV19 with TRBJ2-3; 9 nucleotides line up with TRBD1. The CDR3 is 14 amino acids. CDR1 is LNHDA, CDR2 SQIVND, per germline (reference sequence). J was trimmed by 4 bases and V by 3 bases; bases with no gene match: 2. The CDR3, as DNA: TGTGCCAGTAGTATCCGGACAGGGGCAGATACGCAGTATTTT. Its protein is CASSIRTGADTQYF.

The chain couples TRBV6-6 to TRBJ1-2; TRBD1 is a possible D gene (5 bases). CDR1 MNHNY and CDR2 SVGAGI come from the germline V gene (reference sequence). The CDR3 consists of 15 residues. V gave up 8 bases and J gave up 3 bases, with 19 bases separating them. This chain's CDR3 is CASGVTAGFDYGYTF. The DNA for the CDR3 is TGTGCCAGCGGAGTAACGGCAGGGTTTGACTATGGCTACACCTTC.

The rearrangement uses TRBV24-1 and TRBJ2-1; 7 positions match TRBD2. Germline lookup yields CDR1 KGHDR and CDR2 SFDVKD. With V trimmed by 5 bases and J by 0 bases, 21 bases remained unmatched. This CDR3 has 21 amino acids. CDR3 residues: CATSALKGLAVRQSSYNEQFF. CDR3 nucleotides: TGTGCCACCAGTGCCCTTAAGGGTCTAGCGGTTCGCCAGAGCTCCTACAATGAGCAGTTCTTC.

This chain connects TRBV23-1 to TRBJ2-5, with 7 bases matching TRBD1. TRBV23-1 is placed among ORFs of uncertain function. This CDR3 is built from 13 residues. Germline trimming cut 9 bases from V and 0 bases from J; bases unmatched to any gene: 4. CDR3 nucleotide sequence: TGCGCCAGGAGGCAGGGGGACCAAGAGACCCAGTACTTC. It specifies CARRQGDQETQYF.

This clone was seen a few times. This chain joins TRBV11-2 and TRBJ1-1; perhaps TRBD1 as D (6 bases). CDR3 length: 15 amino acids. V shed 3 bases and J shed 1 base, with 12 bases lying between them. Germline assignment: CDR1 SGHAT and CDR2 FQNNGV. The CDR3 region has the DNA TGTGCCAGCAGCTTGTCCGGGACACCGAACACTGAAGCTTTCTTT. It specifies CASSLSGTPNTEAFF.